This T cell receptor beta chain was found in a study of cytomegalovirus exposure and HLA in healthy donors. Concerning this clone itself: Its specificity is unknown.

This CDR3 contains 16 residues. V trimming: 5 bases; J trimming: 4 bases; junction bases outside the gene matches: 7. Looked up from germline, CDR1 is MNHEY and CDR2 is SMNVEV (reference sequence). Study-level findings and limits: The records held CMV serostatus as the only immune exposure information. According to reports, the classifier identified cytomegalovirus status with high specificity and sensitivity. In a later analysis, TCR beta V- and J-gene trimming showed a link to a missense DCLRE1C variant. Reportedly, TCR beta sequences accurately predicted HLA-A and HLA-B alleles in most subjects.

This PCR relied on a set of 60 Vbeta primers and 13 Jbeta primers. The method was immunoSEQ multiplex PCR; TCRdb's version includes in-frame clones alone and lacks a portion of them. Of fewer than 250,000 clones in the sample, just under 75% are singletons; the top ten hold approximately 5%. This rearrangement joins TRBV27 to TRBJ1-4, with TRBD1 identical over 10 bases. Sequencing was done on a sample of PBMCs. This clonotype originated in a man younger than 40 in good health and CMV-seropositive. The chain's CDR3 is CASSGTGAINNEKLFF. DNA of the CDR3: TGTGCCAGCAGTGGGACAGGGGCAATTAATAATGAAAAACTGTTTTTT.